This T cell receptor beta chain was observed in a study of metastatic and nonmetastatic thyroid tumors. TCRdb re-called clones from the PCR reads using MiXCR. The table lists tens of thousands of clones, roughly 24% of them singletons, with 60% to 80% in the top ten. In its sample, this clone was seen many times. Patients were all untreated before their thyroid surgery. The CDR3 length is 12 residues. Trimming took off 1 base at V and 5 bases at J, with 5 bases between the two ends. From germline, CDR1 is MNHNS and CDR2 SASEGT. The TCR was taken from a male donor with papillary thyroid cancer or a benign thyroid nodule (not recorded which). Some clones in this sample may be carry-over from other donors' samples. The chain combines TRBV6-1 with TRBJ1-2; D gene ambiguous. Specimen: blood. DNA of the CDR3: TGTGCCAGCAGTGAAGTGGGTTATGGCTACACCTTC. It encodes CASSEVGYGYTF.